The clone carrying this TCR beta chain was picked up many times. What it binds is not known. TCRdb re-analysed the 5' RACE reads in MiXCR, keeping a single row per CDR3 protein. The table lists 140,000 to 150,000 distinct CDR3 sequences, about 6.9% of them singletons. In germline, CDR1 is SGHVS, CDR2 FQNEAQ. CDR3 length: 15 residues. V was trimmed by 1 base and J by 7 bases, leaving 14 bases between them. The data are from a study of T cells after yellow fever vaccination. Study at large: Preparation of the low-cell-number fractions used SMART-Seq v4 Ultra Low Input. Study results and caveats: Secondary responses were weaker yet peaked faster, day 5 versus 15. Of the clonotypes, a small share occurred in both CD4 and CD8 compartments. Boosting was followed by the reappearance of most primary-vaccination clones (roughly 95% CD4, around 91% CD8).

This chain joins TRBV7-8 and TRBJ2-4, with a tentative D call TRBD2 (6 bases). Sequenced material: CD4+ T cells sorted from PBMCs, taken 10 days after the yellow fever booster vaccination. This clonotype originated in a man between 25 and 39 years old who received the YFV17D yellow fever vaccine. CDR3 DNA sequence: TGTGCCAGCAGCTTAGGGGGAGGAGGTGGGAACATTCAGTACTTC. Protein sequence: CASSLGGGGGNIQYF.